Below, 15 T cell receptor beta chains from the same sample are listed, as sequenced in a study of T cells expressing NK-cell markers. TCRdb reprocessed the 5' RACE reads and keeps a single row for each CDR3 protein, giving no DNA. The table for this sample gives fewer than 400,000 distinct CDR3 sequences. Sequencing used blood T cells: a sorted CD56 or NKG2C T cell subset, CD4+ or CD8+ T cells, or bulk PBMC T cells (not recorded which). These receptors all come from a man aged 18-75 years in good health.

The genes are TRBV5-1 and TRBJ1-1; TCRdb names TRBD1, which stays unverified in the absence of DNA. Looked up from germline, CDR1 is SGHRS and CDR2 is YFSETQ. This CDR3 has 14 amino acids. CDR3 sequence: CASSSQGAGTEAFF.

The chain has TRBV20-1 and TRBJ2-5; TCRdb designates TRBD2, a call that cannot be tested without DNA. Germline loops: CDR1 DFQATT, CDR2 SNEGSKA (reference sequence). This CDR3 has 15 residues. CDR3 in amino acids: CSARDFVLAMETQYF.

This rearrangement joins TRBV5-1 to TRBJ1-5; there is no DNA to check the TCRdb D call of TRBD1. Germline V gives CDR1 SGHRS, CDR2 YFSETQ. The CDR3 is made up of 14 amino acids. This CDR3 is CASSYGTGGQPQHF.

The chain employs TRBV11-2 and TRBJ2-5; TCRdb lists TRBD2, though no DNA is available to test this call. The CDR3 contains 16 residues. Per germline, CDR1 SGHAT and CDR2 FQNNGV. The CDR3 loop reads CASSAGTSISRETQYF.

J is TRBJ2-3 and V is TRBV6-1; the D call of TRBD1 rests on TCRdb alone, since no DNA is present to check it. Germline-derived CDR1 and CDR2 are MNHNS and SASEGT. This CDR3 contains 16 residues. The CDR3 here is CASSELSRQVIDTQYF.

The rearrangement joins TRBV28 to TRBJ2-3; TCRdb's D gene call, TRBD2, goes unchecked for lack of DNA. The CDR3 length is 16 residues. Germline values: CDR1 MDHEN, CDR2 SYDVKM. The chain's CDR3 is CASSAPLGTSTDTQYF.

V and J are TRBV7-2 and TRBJ1-3; checking the TCRdb D call of TRBD1 is not possible without DNA. This CDR3 has 18 residues. Germline CDR1 and CDR2: SGHTA and FQGNSA. The CDR3 loop reads CASSLAPGRGPVRNTIYF. Full variable domain (remainder filled in from reference TRBV7-2 and TRBJ1-3): GAGVSQSPSNKVTEKGKDVELRCDPISGHTALYWYRQSLGQGLEFLIYFQGNSAPDKSGLPSDRFSAERTGGSVSTLTIQRTQQEDSAVYLCASSLAPGRGPVRNTIYFGEGSWLTVV.

The rearrangement uses TRBV28 and TRBJ1-1. Germline CDR1 reads MDHEN; CDR2 reads SYDVKM. The CDR3 totals 14 residues. The CDR3 loop reads CASTPMAGNTEAFF. Filled out from reference TRBV28 and TRBJ1-1, the complete variable domain reads DVKVTQSSRYLVKRTGEKVFLECVQDMDHENMFWYRQDPGLGLRLIYFSYDVKMKEKGDIPEGYSVSREKKERFSLILESASTNQTSMYLCASTPMAGNTEAFFGQGTRLTVV.

The V call is TRBV5-1, the J call TRBJ1-2; TCRdb gives TRBD1 as the D gene, but with no DNA this cannot be confirmed. Germline values: CDR1 SGHRS, CDR2 YFSETQ. This CDR3 region has 18 residues. CDR3 region: CASSFTAPGTGFVYGYTF.

The chain's CDR3 is CASKRTGGEWETQYF. The chain recombines TRBV12-3 or TRBV12-4 with TRBJ2-5; TCRdb's assignment of TRBD1 cannot be checked, as there is no DNA. The CDR3 has 15 amino acids.

The V call is TRBV27, the J call TRBJ1-1; the D gene TCRdb calls, TRBD1, cannot be checked with no DNA. The CDR3 runs 15 residues. CDR1 is MNHEY and CDR2 is SMNVEV in the germline V gene (reference sequence). CDR3 sequence reads: CASTAQGFGNTEAFF.

The chain carries TRBV5-1 and TRBJ2-5; as DNA is missing, the TRBD1 call by TCRdb cannot be tested. This CDR3 is 15 amino acids long. Per germline, CDR1 SGHRS and CDR2 YFSETQ. This CDR3 reads CASSRSSRRGETQYF.

The genes are TRBV30 and TRBJ1-3. CDR1 is GTSNPN and CDR2 is SVGIG in the germline V gene (reference sequence). The CDR3 is 12 residues long. CDR3: CAWGITGNTIYF.

V gene TRBV7-2 combines with J gene TRBJ1-1. The CDR3 loop spans 16 amino acids. CDR1 SGHTA and CDR2 FQGNSA come from the germline V gene. This CDR3 is CASSLALAVQNTEAFF. The variable domain in full, with the rest retrieved from reference TRBV7-2 and TRBJ1-1, is GAGVSQSPSNKVTEKGKDVELRCDPISGHTALYWYRQSLGQGLEFLIYFQGNSAPDKSGLPSDRFSAERTGGSVSTLTIQRTQQEDSAVYLCASSLALAVQNTEAFFGQGTRLTVV.

The chain recombines TRBV7-8 with TRBJ2-1; the D call from TCRdb, TRBD1, cannot be confirmed without DNA. The CDR3 consists of 14 residues. Germline V gives CDR1 SGHVS, CDR2 FQNEAQ. CDR3 sequence: CASRPVGGRAEQFF.